The next 13 T cell receptor beta chains were all read from a single sample in a study of T cell responses to AZD1222 COVID-19 vaccine. The table came from immunoSEQ multiplex PCR; TCRdb's copy has only in-frame clones and leaves some out. The sample lists around 20,000 clones; roughly four fifths were seen once. The sequences come from peripheral blood, collected 28 days after the second AZD1222 dose. All receptors derive from an adult who received the AZD1222 COVID-19 vaccine.

The chain combines TRBV29-1 with TRBJ2-1; D may be TRBD1 (6 bases). This CDR3 is built from 13 residues. The V end was cut by 7 bases, the J end by 9 bases, with 19 bases between. Germline CDR1 and CDR2: SQVTM and ANQGSEA. The CDR3 here is CSAPLYREGEQFF. Here the CDR3 DNA reads TGCAGCGCCCCATTGTACAGGGAAGGTGAGCAGTTCTTC.

This chain joins TRBV10-3 and TRBJ2-5; 9 positions match TRBD1. This CDR3 comprises 14 residues. V shed 7 bases, J shed 3 bases, and the junction held 6 bases outside the gene matches. The germline CDR1 and CDR2 sequences are ENHRY and SYGVKD. The CDR3 region has the DNA TGTGCCATCAACGAGGGACAGGGAAAAGAGACCCAGTACTTC. Translation gives CAINEGQGKETQYF.

This chain uses TRBV5-5 with TRBJ1-3; 8 bases match TRBD1. This CDR3 is 16 amino acids long. Trimming cost V 0 bases and J 3 bases; bases outside gene matches: 5. Germline CDR1 SGHKS, CDR2 YYEKEE (reference sequence). Written as DNA, the CDR3 is TGTGCCAGCAGCTTGGCAGGGGGCGCAGGTGGAAACACCATATATTTT. Its translation is CASSLAGGAGGNTIYF.

This clone has a handful of counts. The gene calls are TRBV21-1 and TRBJ1-5; no DNA check was done on the table's D call, TRBD1. TRBV21-1 constitutes a pseudogene. The CDR3 extends over 16 amino acids. CDR3: CASSKIGRARHQPQHF. DNA of the CDR3: TGTGCCAGCAGCAAAATCGGCAGGGCAAGGCATCAGCCCCAGCATTTT.

V gene TRBV5-1 combines with J gene TRBJ1-4; D gene unclear. CDR3 size: 16 residues. Deletions cut 0 bases from V and 7 bases from J, with 16 bases between. CDR1 is SGHRS and CDR2 is YFSETQ in the germline V gene. The CDR3 reads CASSLEMSNYREKLFF. DNA for the CDR3: TGCGCCAGCAGCTTGGAAATGAGTAATTACCGTGAAAAACTGTTTTTT.

This clone was recorded a few times. The chain couples TRBV21-1 to TRBJ1-6. TRBV21-1 is a recognized pseudogene. The CDR3 is 15 residues long. CDR3: CASSKEERDNSPLHF. DNA for the CDR3: TGTGCCAGCAGCAAAGAGGAAAGGGATAATTCACCCCTCCACTTT.

This clone was seen only once. The V gene is TRBV6-5, the J gene TRBJ2-2; D not certain. The CDR3 sequence is 12 residues long. Trimming cost V 5 bases and J 8 bases, with 9 bases left between them. Germline CDR1 MNHEY, CDR2 SVGAGI. The chain's CDR3 is CASSHGKGELFF. The CDR3 DNA follows: TGTGCCAGCAGTCATGGGAAAGGGGAGCTGTTTTTT.

The CDR3 protein is CASSPAEANTEAFF. The CDR3 DNA reads as TGCGCCAGCAGCCCAGCCGAAGCGAACACTGAAGCTTTCTTT. The chain has TRBV4-1 and TRBJ1-1; D unresolved. V was pared by 4 bases and J by 1 base, with 10 bases between. CDR3 length: 14 amino acids. Germline V gene data show CDR1 as MGHRA and CDR2 as YSYEKL.

V is TRBV7-7 and J is TRBJ2-2; TRBD1 matches at 8 bases. J was trimmed by 7 bases and V by 5 bases; bases with no gene match: 9. The CDR3 spans 15 residues. Germline loops: CDR1 SSHAT, CDR2 FNYEAQ (reference sequence). CDR3 region: CASSTRQGPGGELFF. DNA of the CDR3: TGTGCCAGCAGCACCAGACAGGGGCCGGGCGGGGAGCTGTTTTTT.

The rearrangement links TRBV27 to TRBJ1-1, with D unclear. The CDR3 length is 16 residues. V lost 2 bases to trimming and J lost 1 base, with 14 bases between them. CDR1 and CDR2 (germline): MNHEY, SMNVEV (reference sequence). CDR3 amino acids: CASSLTPRTANTEAFF. DNA for the CDR3: TGTGCCAGCAGTTTAACCCCGAGGACCGCGAACACTGAAGCTTTCTTT.

The V gene is TRBV5-1, the J gene TRBJ2-3; 10 nucleotides match TRBD2. V dropped 2 bases and J dropped 4; count of bases not matched to a gene: 1. Germline CDR1 SGHRS, CDR2 YFSETQ. This CDR3 has 14 residues. The CDR3 loop reads CASSFLAGADTQYF. CDR3 DNA sequence: TGCGCCAGCAGCTTTCTAGCGGGAGCAGATACGCAGTATTTT.

The chain recombines TRBV5-1 with TRBJ1-1, with 8 positions matching TRBD1. J lost 3 bases, V lost 5 bases, and 6 bases had no gene match. This CDR3 spans 14 amino acids. CDR1 and CDR2 (germline): SGHRS, YFSETQ. The CDR3 sequence is CASRDRDRYTEAFF. The CDR3, as DNA: TGCGCCAGCAGAGACAGGGACAGGTACACTGAAGCTTTCTTT. Looking up the rest from reference TRBV5-1 and TRBJ1-1 gives the full variable domain: KAGVTQTPRYLIKTRGQQVTLSCSPISGHRSVSWYQQTPGQGLQFLFEYFSETQRNKGNFPGRFSGRQFSNSRSEMNVSTLELGDSALYLCASRDRDRYTEAFFGQGTRLTVV.

The rearrangement uses TRBV7-2 and TRBJ1-5; unclear D gene. CDR3 length: 15 residues. V was clipped by 5 bases and J by 7 bases, with 18 bases between them. Germline lookup yields CDR1 SGHTA and CDR2 FQGNSA. Written as DNA, the CDR3 is TGTGCCAGCAGCATCGACGGCGGGTGGGGACAGCCCCAGCATTTT. Amino acids: CASSIDGGWGQPQHF.